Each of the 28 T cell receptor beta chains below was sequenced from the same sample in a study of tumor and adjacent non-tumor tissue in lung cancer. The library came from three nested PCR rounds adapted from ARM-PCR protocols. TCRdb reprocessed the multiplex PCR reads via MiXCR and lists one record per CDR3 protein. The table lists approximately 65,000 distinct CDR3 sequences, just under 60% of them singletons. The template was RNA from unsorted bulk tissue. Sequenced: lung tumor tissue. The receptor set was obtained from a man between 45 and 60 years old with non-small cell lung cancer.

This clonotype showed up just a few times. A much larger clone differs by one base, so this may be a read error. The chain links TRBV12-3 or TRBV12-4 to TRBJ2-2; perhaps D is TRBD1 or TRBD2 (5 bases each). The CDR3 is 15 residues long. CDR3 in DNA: TGTACCAGCAGTCGTCGGGACCTATCCACCGGGGAGCTGTTTTTT. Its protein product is CTSSRRDLSTGELFF.

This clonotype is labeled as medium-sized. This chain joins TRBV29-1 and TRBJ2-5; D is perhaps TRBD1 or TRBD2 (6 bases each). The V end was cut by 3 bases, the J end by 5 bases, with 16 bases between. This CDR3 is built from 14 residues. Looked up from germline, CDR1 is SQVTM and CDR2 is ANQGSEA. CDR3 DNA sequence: TGCAGCGTTGACCCCGGAGGGGGTGCGGAGACCCAGTACTTC. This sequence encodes CSVDPGGGAETQYF.

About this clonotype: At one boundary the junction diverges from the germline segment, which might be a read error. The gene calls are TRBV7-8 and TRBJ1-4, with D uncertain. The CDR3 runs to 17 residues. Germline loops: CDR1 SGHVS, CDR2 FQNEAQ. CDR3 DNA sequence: TGTGCCAGCAGCTTAGCGCCTGGCACGAGGGCTGGGGAAAGACTGTTTTTT. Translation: CASSLAPGTRAGERLFF.

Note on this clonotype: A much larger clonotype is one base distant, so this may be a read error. The CDR3 DNA sequence: TGTGCCAGCAGGGGGGACAGGACCTCTGGAAGCACCATATATTTT. Translated, it gives CASRGDRTSGSTIYF. The chain employs TRBV12-3 or TRBV12-4 and TRBJ1-3; 8 bases agree with TRBD1. CDR3 length: 15 residues.

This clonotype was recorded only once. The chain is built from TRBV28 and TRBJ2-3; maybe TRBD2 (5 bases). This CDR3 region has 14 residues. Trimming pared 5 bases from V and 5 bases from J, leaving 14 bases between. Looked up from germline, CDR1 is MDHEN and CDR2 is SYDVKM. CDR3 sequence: CASSPKDGVDTQYF. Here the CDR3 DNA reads TGTGCCAGCAGTCCCAAGGACGGGGTAGATACGCAGTATTTT.

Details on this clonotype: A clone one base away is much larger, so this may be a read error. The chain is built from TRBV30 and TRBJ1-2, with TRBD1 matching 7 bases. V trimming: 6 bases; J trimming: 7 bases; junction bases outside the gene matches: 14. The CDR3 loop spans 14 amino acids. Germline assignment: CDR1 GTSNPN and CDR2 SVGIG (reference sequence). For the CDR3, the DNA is TGTGCCTGCAAACTGGGAAAGGGGGCAGTTGGCTACACCTTC. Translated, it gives CACKLGKGAVGYTF.

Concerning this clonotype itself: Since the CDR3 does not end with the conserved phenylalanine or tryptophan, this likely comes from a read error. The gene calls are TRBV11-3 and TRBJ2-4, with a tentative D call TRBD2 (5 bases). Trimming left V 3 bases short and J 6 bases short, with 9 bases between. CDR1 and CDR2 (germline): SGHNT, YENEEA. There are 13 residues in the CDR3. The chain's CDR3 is CASSLEDGNIQYL. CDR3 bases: TGTGCCAGCAGCTTGGAGGACGGAAACATTCAGTACCTC.

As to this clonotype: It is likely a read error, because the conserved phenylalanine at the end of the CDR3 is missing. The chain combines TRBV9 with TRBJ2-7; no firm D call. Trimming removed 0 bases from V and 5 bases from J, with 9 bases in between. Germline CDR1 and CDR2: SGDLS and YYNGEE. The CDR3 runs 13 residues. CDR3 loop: CASSVGLTHEQYL. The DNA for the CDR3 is TGTGCCAGCAGCGTAGGACTTACCCACGAGCAGTACTTG.

The CDR3 protein is CATSGPERPGNEQFF. CDR3 bases: TGTGCCACCAGTGGTCCAGAGAGACCAGGGAATGAGCAGTTCTTC. The chain links TRBV24-1 to TRBJ2-1; D may be TRBD1 (5 bases). Germline V CDR1 and CDR2: KGHDR, SFDVKD. This CDR3 spans 15 amino acids. The ends were cut back, 5 bases at V and 7 bases at J, with 17 bases in the middle.

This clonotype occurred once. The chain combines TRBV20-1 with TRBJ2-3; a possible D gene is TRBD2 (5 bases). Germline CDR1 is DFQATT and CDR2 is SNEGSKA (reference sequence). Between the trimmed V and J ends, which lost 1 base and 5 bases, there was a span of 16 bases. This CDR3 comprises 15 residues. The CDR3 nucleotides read TGCAGTGCTAGAGTCGGGGTGCTTACGCGAGATACGCAGTATTTT. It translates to CSARVGVLTRDTQYF.

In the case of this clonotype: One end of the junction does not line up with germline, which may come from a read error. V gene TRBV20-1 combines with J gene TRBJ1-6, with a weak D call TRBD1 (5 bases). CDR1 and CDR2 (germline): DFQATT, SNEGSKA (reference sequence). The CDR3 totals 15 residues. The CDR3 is CSAPDSASYNSPLDF. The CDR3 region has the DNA TGCAGTGCACCCGACAGTGCCTCCTATAACTCACCCCTCGACTTT.

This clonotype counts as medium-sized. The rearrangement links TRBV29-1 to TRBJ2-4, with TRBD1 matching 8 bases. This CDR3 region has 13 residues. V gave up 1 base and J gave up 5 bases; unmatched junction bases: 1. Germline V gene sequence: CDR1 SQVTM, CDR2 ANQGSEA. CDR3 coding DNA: TGCAGCGTTGAAGGGACAGGGCAAAACATTCAGTACTTC. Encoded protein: CSVEGTGQNIQYF.

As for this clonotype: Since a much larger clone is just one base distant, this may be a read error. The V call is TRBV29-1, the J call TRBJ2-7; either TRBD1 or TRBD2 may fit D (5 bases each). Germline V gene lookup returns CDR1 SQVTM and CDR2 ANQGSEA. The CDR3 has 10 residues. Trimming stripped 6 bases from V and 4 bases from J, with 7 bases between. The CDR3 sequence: CSVGDYEQYF. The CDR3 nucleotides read TGCAGCGTGGGGGATTACGAGCAGTACTTC.

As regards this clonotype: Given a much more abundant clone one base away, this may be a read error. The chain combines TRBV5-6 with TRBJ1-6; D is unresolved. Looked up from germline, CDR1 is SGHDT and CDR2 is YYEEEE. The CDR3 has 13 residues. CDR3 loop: CASSPGYNSPLQF. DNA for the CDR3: TGTGCCAGCAGCCCTGGTTATAATTCACCCCTCCAATTT.

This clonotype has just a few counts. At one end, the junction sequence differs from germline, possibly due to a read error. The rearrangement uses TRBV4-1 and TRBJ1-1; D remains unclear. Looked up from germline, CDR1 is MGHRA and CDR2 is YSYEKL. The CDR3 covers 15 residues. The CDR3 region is CASSPPRSGNAEAFF. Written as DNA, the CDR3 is TGCGCCAGCAGCCCCCCAAGGAGTGGGAACGCTGAAGCTTTCTTT.

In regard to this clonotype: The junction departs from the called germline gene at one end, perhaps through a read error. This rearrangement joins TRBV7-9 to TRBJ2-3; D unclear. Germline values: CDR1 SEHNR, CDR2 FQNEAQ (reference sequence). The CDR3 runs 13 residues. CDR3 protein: CTSSQDPADTQYF. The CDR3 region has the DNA TGTACCAGCAGCCAGGACCCCGCCGATACACAGTATTTT. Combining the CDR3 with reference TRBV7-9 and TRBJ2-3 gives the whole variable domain DTGVSQNPRHKITKRGQNVTFRCDPISEHNRLYWYRQTLGQGPEFLTYFQNEAQLEKSRLLSDRFSAERPKGSFSTLEIQRTEQGDSAMYLCTSSQDPADTQYFGPGTRLTVL.

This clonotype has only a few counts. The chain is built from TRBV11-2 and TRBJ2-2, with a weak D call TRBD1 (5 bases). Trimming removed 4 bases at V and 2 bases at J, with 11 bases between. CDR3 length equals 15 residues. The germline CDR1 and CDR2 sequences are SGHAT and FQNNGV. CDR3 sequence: CASSWGSVNTGELFF. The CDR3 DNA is TGTGCCAGCAGCTGGGGCAGCGTCAACACCGGGGAGCTGTTTTTT.

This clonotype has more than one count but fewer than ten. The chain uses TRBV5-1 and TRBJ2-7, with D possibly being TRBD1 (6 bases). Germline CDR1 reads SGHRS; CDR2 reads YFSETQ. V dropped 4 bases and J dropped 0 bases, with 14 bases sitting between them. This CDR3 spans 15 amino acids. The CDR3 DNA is TGCGCCAGCAGCCCAACAGGGCCAGACTCCTACGAGCAGTACTTC. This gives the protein CASSPTGPDSYEQYF. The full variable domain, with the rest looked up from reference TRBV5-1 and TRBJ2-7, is KAGVTQTPRYLIKTRGQQVTLSCSPISGHRSVSWYQQTPGQGLQFLFEYFSETQRNKGNFPGRFSGRQFSNSRSEMNVSTLELGDSALYLCASSPTGPDSYEQYFGPGTRLTVT.

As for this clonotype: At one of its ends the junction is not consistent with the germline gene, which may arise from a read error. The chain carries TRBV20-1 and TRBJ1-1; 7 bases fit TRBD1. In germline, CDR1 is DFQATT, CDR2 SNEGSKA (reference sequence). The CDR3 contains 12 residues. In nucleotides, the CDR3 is TGCAGTGCCGGGACAGCGAACACTGAAGCTTCCTTT. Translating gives CSAGTANTEASF.

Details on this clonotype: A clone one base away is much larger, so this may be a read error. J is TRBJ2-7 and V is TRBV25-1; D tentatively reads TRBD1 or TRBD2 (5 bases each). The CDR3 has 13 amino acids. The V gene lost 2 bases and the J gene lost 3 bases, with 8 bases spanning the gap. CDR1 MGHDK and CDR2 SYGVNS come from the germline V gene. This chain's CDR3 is CASSEGGHYEQYF. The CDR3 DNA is TGTGCCAGCAGTGAAGGGGGTCACTACGAGCAGTACTTC.

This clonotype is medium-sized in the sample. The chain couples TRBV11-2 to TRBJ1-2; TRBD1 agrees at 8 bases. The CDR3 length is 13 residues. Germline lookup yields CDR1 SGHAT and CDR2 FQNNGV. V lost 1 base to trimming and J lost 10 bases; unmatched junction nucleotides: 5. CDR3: CASSLAGTGLYTF. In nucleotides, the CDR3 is TGTGCCAGCAGCTTAGCGGGGACAGGCCTCTACACCTTC.

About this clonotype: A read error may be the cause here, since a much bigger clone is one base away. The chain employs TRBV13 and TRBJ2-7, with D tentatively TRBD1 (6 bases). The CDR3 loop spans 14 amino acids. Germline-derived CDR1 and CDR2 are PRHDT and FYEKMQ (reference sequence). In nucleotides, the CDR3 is TGTGCCAGCAGCTGGAACAGGGATGCCCACGAGCAGCACTTC. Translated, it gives CASSWNRDAHEQHF.

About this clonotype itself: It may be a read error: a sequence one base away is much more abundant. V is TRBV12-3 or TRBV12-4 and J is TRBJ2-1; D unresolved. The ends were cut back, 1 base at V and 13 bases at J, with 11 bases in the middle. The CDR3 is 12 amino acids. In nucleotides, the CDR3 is TGTGCCAGCAGTTTAGAGGCTCTTGATCAGTTCTTC. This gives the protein CASSLEALDQFF.

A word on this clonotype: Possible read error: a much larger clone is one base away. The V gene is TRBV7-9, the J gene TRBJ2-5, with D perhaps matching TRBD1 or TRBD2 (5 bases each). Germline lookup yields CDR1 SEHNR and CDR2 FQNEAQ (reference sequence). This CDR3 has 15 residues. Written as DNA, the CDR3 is TGTGCCAGCAGCTTCCAGGGAGCAGGTAGAGAGACCCAGAACTTC. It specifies CASSFQGAGRETQNF.

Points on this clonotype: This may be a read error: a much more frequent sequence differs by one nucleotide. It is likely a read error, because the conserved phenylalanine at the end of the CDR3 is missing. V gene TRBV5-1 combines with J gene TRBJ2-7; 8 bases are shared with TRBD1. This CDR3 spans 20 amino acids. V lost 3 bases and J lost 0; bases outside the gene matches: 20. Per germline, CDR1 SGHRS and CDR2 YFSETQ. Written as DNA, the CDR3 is TGCGCCAGCAGCTACTCTTTGGACAGGGCCTCTGAGGGACTCTCCTACGAGCAGTACTCC. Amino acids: CASSYSLDRASEGLSYEQYS.

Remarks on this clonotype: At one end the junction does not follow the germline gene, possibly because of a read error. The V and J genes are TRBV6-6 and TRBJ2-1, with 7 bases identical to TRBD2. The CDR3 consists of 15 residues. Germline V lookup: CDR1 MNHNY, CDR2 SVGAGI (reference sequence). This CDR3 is CASSTMYGGGNEQFF. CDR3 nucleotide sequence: TGTGCTAGCAGCACGATGTATGGGGGGGGTAACGAGCAGTTCTTC.

Here the CDR3 DNA reads TGTGCCAGCAGCGAATTAGCGGGAGGGTGCAATGAGCAGTTCTTC. Translating gives CASSELAGGCNEQFF. This rearrangement joins TRBV14 to TRBJ2-1; 11 nucleotides align to TRBD2. The trim removed 5 bases at V and 6 bases at J, leaving 6 bases unmatched. Per germline, CDR1 SGHDN and CDR2 FVKESK. This CDR3 has 15 residues.

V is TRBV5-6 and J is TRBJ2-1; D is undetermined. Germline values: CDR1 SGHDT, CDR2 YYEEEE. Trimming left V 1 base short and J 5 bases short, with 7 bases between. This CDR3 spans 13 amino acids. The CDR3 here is CASSLRRNNEQFF. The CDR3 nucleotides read TGTGCCAGCAGCTTGCGACGCAACAATGAGCAGTTCTTC.